Ten or more counts support the clone carrying this T cell receptor beta chain. This sample was taken from a study of T cells in Graves' hyperthyroidism and ophthalmopathy. The CDR3 loop spans 15 amino acids. Trimming removed 6 bases at V and 5 bases at J, with 19 bases between. Germline V CDR1 and CDR2: MNHNS, SASEGT. Amplified regions were TCR beta CDR3 sequences from RNA transcripts. When the TCR CDR3 underwent first-round RT-PCR, the HTBI primer set was used. TCRdb used MiXCR to reprocess the multiplex PCR reads, holding one entry per CDR3 protein. In the table there are roughly 290,000 distinct CDR3 sequences, roughly 15% of which are singletons.

The sample was blood. The TCR originated in a woman in her twenties or thirties with Graves' hyperthyroidism that later progressed to Graves' ophthalmopathy. The chain couples TRBV6-1 to TRBJ1-1, with a tentative D call TRBD1 (6 bases). The CDR3 protein is CASSPPGGRRTEAFF. Written as DNA, the CDR3 is TGTGCCAGCAGCCCACCGGGGGGGCGGAGAACTGAAGCTTTCTTT.